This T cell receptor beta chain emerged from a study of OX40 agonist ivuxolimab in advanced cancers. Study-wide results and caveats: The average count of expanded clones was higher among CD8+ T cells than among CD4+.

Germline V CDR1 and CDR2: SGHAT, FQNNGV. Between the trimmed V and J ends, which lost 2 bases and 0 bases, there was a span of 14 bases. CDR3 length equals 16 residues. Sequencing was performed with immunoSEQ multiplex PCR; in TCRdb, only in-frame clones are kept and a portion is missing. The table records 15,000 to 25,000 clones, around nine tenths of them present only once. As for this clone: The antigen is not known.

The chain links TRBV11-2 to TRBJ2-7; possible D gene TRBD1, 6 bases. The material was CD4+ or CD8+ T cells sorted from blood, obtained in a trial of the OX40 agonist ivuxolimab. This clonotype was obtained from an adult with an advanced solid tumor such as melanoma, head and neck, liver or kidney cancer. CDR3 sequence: CASSLFGGLSSYEQYF. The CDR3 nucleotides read TGTGCCAGCAGCTTATTTGGGGGCCTGAGCTCCTACGAGCAGTACTTC.